The clone carrying this T cell receptor (beta chain) was detected a few times. The antigen remains undetermined. Amplification of TCR beta CDR3 regions was performed using RNA transcripts as template. Researchers ran a first-round RT-PCR on the TCR CDR3 using the HTBI primer set. From the multiplex PCR reads, TCRdb called clonotypes with MiXCR, one entry per CDR3 protein. The sample contains more than 500,000 distinct CDR3 sequences, 14% to 15% of which appear only once. This CDR3 region has 20 residues. Germline values: CDR1 LGHDT, CDR2 YNNKEL (reference sequence). The V and J ends lost 0 bases and 4 bases, in that order; junction bases with no gene match: 19. This sample was included in a study of T cells in Graves' hyperthyroidism and ophthalmopathy. Findings and limits, study-wide: Ophthalmopathy got predicted by the model a median roughly six months before its onset.

Enrolled ophthalmopathy patients presented with a Clinical Activity Score of at least 3, a NOSPECS grade of at least 4, and disease duration under 3 months. Uncontrolled infection, other autoimmune disease, pregnancy or lactation led to exclusion. The chain joins TRBV3-1 to TRBJ1-2; 8 bases are a match to TRBD1. The TCR comes from a middle-aged woman with Graves' ophthalmopathy. The sequenced sample consisted of blood. In nucleotides, the CDR3 is TGTGCCAGCAGCCAAGACTTAGTCGCAGGGGGCGATCCCACCACCTATGGCTACACCTTC. Protein product: CASSQDLVAGGDPTTYGYTF.